One and the same sample provided the 20 T cell receptor beta chains below, sequenced in a study of beta chain features in type 1 diabetes. The study reverse transcribed the entire isolated RNA, so it sequenced expressed TCRB transcripts. TCRdb's table, derived via immunoSEQ multiplex PCR, lists solely in-frame clones and lacks some. The sample holds about 210,000 clones, roughly 11% seen once. The sequencing sample was made of central memory CD4+ T cells from blood. These receptors originate from a man younger than 30 in good health.

This clone was counted ten times or more. The CDR3 loop is CASSPGGQAEQYF. In nucleotides, the CDR3 is TGTGCCAGCTCACCCGGGGGACAGGCAGAGCAGTACTTC. This rearrangement joins TRBV18 to TRBJ2-7; 8 positions match TRBD1. This CDR3 is 13 amino acids long. V gave up 3 bases and J gave up 7 bases; unmatched junction bases: 5. Germline-derived CDR1 and CDR2 are KGHSH and LQKENI. The whole variable domain, remainder taken from reference TRBV18 and TRBJ2-7, is NAGVMQNPRHLVRRRGQEARLRCSPMKGHSHVYWYRQLPEEGLKFMVYLQKENIIDESGMPKERFSAEFPKEGPSILRIQQVVRGDSAAYFCASSPGGQAEQYFGPGTRLTVT.

In its sample, this clone was seen a few times. As DNA, the CDR3 is TGTGCCAGCAGCTTGTCTAGCGGGACCACAGATACGCAGTATTTT. This codes for CASSLSSGTTDTQYF. The V gene is TRBV5-4, the J gene TRBJ2-3, with 9 positions matching TRBD2. The length of the CDR3 is 15 residues. Looked up from germline, CDR1 is SGHNT and CDR2 is YYREEE (reference sequence). V shed 1 base, J shed 2 bases, and the junction held 2 bases outside the gene matches.

The chain has TRBV11-2 and TRBJ2-7; D perhaps matches TRBD1 (5 bases). V lost 0 bases and J lost 4, with 10 bases in between. This CDR3 has 14 amino acids. Germline values: CDR1 SGHAT, CDR2 FQNNGV. CDR3 residues: CASSLDLGVYEQYF. In DNA, the CDR3 is TGTGCCAGCAGCTTAGATCTAGGGGTTTACGAGCAGTACTTC.

This clone was detected only a few times. The chain combines TRBV5-4 with TRBJ2-7; a weak D match, TRBD2 (5 bases). The CDR3 has 14 residues. V lost 4 bases and J 0 bases, leaving 11 bases between the germline ends. Looked up from germline, CDR1 is SGHNT and CDR2 is YYREEE (reference sequence). Written as DNA, the CDR3 is TGTGCCAGCAGCCCGGGAAGGGTCTCCTACGAGCAGTACTTC. Translated, it gives CASSPGRVSYEQYF.

This clone was recorded at least ten times. The chain's CDR3 is CASRGDWLTGELFF. Written as DNA, the CDR3 is TGCGCCAGCAGAGGGGACTGGCTTACCGGGGAGCTGTTTTTT. This chain joins TRBV4-3 and TRBJ2-2; possible D gene TRBD2, 6 bases. With 6 bases removed from V and 5 bases from J, the gap between germline ends came to 13 bases. Germline-derived CDR1 and CDR2 are LGHNA and YSLEER. The CDR3 spans 14 residues.

J is TRBJ1-2 and V is TRBV6-4, with TRBD1 matching over 7 bases. The CDR3 sequence is 13 residues long. V trimming: 2 bases; J trimming: 8 bases; junction bases outside the gene matches: 5. Germline CDR1 reads MRHNA; CDR2 reads SNTAGT. In DNA, the CDR3 is TGTGCCAGCAGTGACCTGACAGGGAGAGGCTACACCTTC. It specifies CASSDLTGRGYTF.

This clone was counted a few times. J is TRBJ2-3 and V is TRBV28; 8 bases fit TRBD1. The CDR3 covers 14 residues. V gave up 3 bases and J gave up 2 bases; unmatched junction bases: 1. The V gene's germline CDR1 is MDHEN and CDR2 SYDVKM. CDR3 bases: TGTGCCAGCAGTTTGGGACAGGACACAGATACGCAGTATTTT. It codes for CASSLGQDTDTQYF.

The rearrangement joins TRBV28 to TRBJ2-1; 14 bases match TRBD2. Unmatched junction bases numbered 15, after V lost 6 bases and J lost 8 bases. The CDR3 length is 18 residues. CDR1 is MDHEN and CDR2 is SYDVKM in the germline V gene. CDR3 sequence (DNA): TGTGCCAGCAGCCCGGGACTAGCGGGAGTGTTCGGTGTATATGAGCAGTTCTTC. Protein product: CASSPGLAGVFGVYEQFF. Filled out from reference TRBV28 and TRBJ2-1, the complete variable domain reads DVKVTQSSRYLVKRTGEKVFLECVQDMDHENMFWYRQDPGLGLRLIYFSYDVKMKEKGDIPEGYSVSREKKERFSLILESASTNQTSMYLCASSPGLAGVFGVYEQFFGPGTRLTVL.

The table lists this clone with a few counts. The chain couples TRBV7-9 to TRBJ1-1, with D unclear. Trimming stripped 5 bases from V and 5 bases from J, with 9 bases between. This CDR3 is 12 amino acids long. CDR1 and CDR2 from the germline V gene are SEHNR and FQNEAQ (reference sequence). CDR3 loop: CASSPAGTEAFF. For the CDR3, the DNA is TGTGCCAGCAGCCCTGCGGGGACTGAAGCTTTCTTT.

The chain has TRBV28 and TRBJ2-7; 9 bases map to TRBD1. The germline V gene has CDR1 MDHEN and CDR2 SYDVKM. This CDR3 spans 15 amino acids. J gave up 0 bases and V 4 bases, and 4 bases lay outside the gene matches. CDR3 DNA: TGTGCCAGCAGTTCGACAGGGGGAGGCTCCTACGAGCAGTACTTC. This translates into CASSSTGGGSYEQYF. The full variable domain, its missing parts supplied by reference TRBV28 and TRBJ2-7, is DVKVTQSSRYLVKRTGEKVFLECVQDMDHENMFWYRQDPGLGLRLIYFSYDVKMKEKGDIPEGYSVSREKKERFSLILESASTNQTSMYLCASSSTGGGSYEQYFGPGTRLTVT.

Worth noting for this clone: This same CDR3 is encoded by further DNA sequences in the sample. The rearrangement joins TRBV5-1 to TRBJ2-7; the match to TRBD1 covers 9 bases. This CDR3 spans 14 amino acids. Germline CDR1 reads SGHRS; CDR2 reads YFSETQ. J lost 3 bases, V lost 4 bases, and 5 bases had no gene match. The CDR3 DNA reads as TGCGCCAGCAGCCGAGCGACAGGGGGCTACGAGCAGTACTTC. Its translation: CASSRATGGYEQYF.

This clone was counted ten times or more. The chain uses TRBV29-1 and TRBJ2-1; TRBD1 or TRBD2 may be the D gene (5 bases each). The V gene's germline CDR1 is SQVTM and CDR2 ANQGSEA. This CDR3 comprises 12 residues. Trimming cost V 1 base and J 11 bases, with 12 bases left between them. Written as DNA, the CDR3 is TGCAGCGTTGAAGCAGGGACCCCCCAGCAGTTCTTC. Protein product: CSVEAGTPQQFF.

The rearrangement links TRBV6-5 to TRBJ1-2; 9 nucleotides match TRBD1. The germline V gene encodes CDR1 MNHEY and CDR2 SVGAGI. After removal of 5 bases from V and 8 bases from J, the junction contained 12 bases not matched to a gene. The CDR3 runs to 15 residues. The CDR3 spells CASSRWGQGGSGYTF. The CDR3 DNA sequence: TGTGCCAGCAGTCGATGGGGACAGGGTGGATCCGGCTACACCTTC.

Ten or more counts support this clone. Other DNA variants within this sample encode the same CDR3. This chain joins TRBV29-1 and TRBJ1-5; 7 nucleotides agree with TRBD1. CDR1 SQVTM and CDR2 ANQGSEA come from the germline V gene. The CDR3 has 12 amino acids. The V and J ends lost 7 bases and 6 bases, in that order; junction bases with no gene match: 6. DNA of the CDR3: TGCAGCGCCGGGACAGAAGGTCAGCCCCAGCATTTT. The encoded protein is CSAGTEGQPQHF.

This clone was observed a handful of times. The V and J genes are TRBV10-3 and TRBJ2-2; TRBD2 matches at 9 bases. This CDR3 spans 13 amino acids. The V segment lost 4 bases and the J segment 7 bases; nucleotides outside the gene matches: 1. Germline V gives CDR1 ENHRY, CDR2 SYGVKD. CDR3 in amino acids: CAISGTSDGELFF. The DNA of the CDR3 is TGTGCCATCAGTGGGACTAGCGACGGGGAGCTGTTTTTT.

This clone was picked up many times. The V and J genes are TRBV14 and TRBJ2-6, with D unclear. The V gene's germline CDR1 is SGHDN and CDR2 FVKESK. The length of the CDR3 is 15 residues. V dropped 1 base and J dropped 0 bases, with 4 bases sitting between them. The CDR3 nucleotides read TGTGCCAGCAGCCAAGTAACCTCTGGGGCCAACGTCCTGACTTTC. The encoded protein is CASSQVTSGANVLTF.

The chain couples TRBV13 to TRBJ2-1, with 9 bases aligning to TRBD1. The CDR3 consists of 15 residues. Germline lookup yields CDR1 PRHDT and CDR2 FYEKMQ (reference sequence). Trimming removed 6 bases from V and 5 bases from J; junction bases left unmatched: 8. This CDR3 reads CASRATGGVNNEQFF. DNA for the CDR3: TGTGCCAGCAGGGCTACAGGGGGCGTCAACAATGAGCAGTTCTTC.

This clone has a handful of counts. This CDR3 is CASSSRDRAYTDTQYF. CDR3 sequence (DNA): TGTGCCAGCAGCTCCCGGGACAGGGCTTACACAGATACGCAGTATTTT. This chain links TRBV7-9 with TRBJ2-3; TRBD1 agrees at 9 bases. The V gene end was trimmed by 4 bases and the J gene end by 2 bases; junction bases not matched to a gene: 7. The V gene's germline CDR1 is SEHNR and CDR2 FQNEAQ (reference sequence). CDR3 length equals 16 residues.

With regard to this clone: Other DNA sequences in the sample encode the same CDR3. V and J are TRBV18 and TRBJ2-5, with TRBD2 identical over 12 bases. J lost 4 bases, V lost 0 bases, and 0 bases had no gene match. The CDR3 length is 15 residues. The germline gives CDR1 KGHSH, CDR2 LQKENI. This chain's CDR3 is CASSPPGLAGETQYF. DNA for the CDR3: TGTGCCAGCTCACCACCGGGACTAGCGGGAGAGACCCAGTACTTC.

This clone was seen more than once but under ten times. The chain is built from TRBV29-1 and TRBJ2-1; D may be TRBD2 (6 bases). The CDR3 sequence is 12 residues long. V was cut by 7 bases and J by 7 bases, with 14 bases left in between. Germline CDR1 is SQVTM and CDR2 is ANQGSEA. As DNA, the CDR3 is TGCAGCGGCGCGGAGGGGCGGAATGAGCAGTTCTTC. This sequence encodes CSGAEGRNEQFF.